A selection of T cell receptor beta chains follows, all from one sample in a study of CD8+CD57+ T cells in acquired aplastic anemia. TCRdb re-called the reads with MiXCR, one entry per CDR3 protein. The top ten clones hold more than 1.5% of a sample with 150,000 to 200,000 distinct CDR3 sequences, under 50% of them seen once. The sequenced sample consisted of sorted CD4+, CD8+, or CD8+CD57+ T cells (not recorded which) from PBMCs. The receptors derive from a human donor with aplastic anemia. Both conserved end residues are part of each CDR3. The D gene is left open where the match is weak. Not every row has a clone size; where given, it reads once, few, many or a size class.

V: TRBV29-1; D: TRBD2; J: TRBJ2-1; size: NA; CDR3: CSATGTSGSLDEQFF; DNA: TGCAGCGCCACGGGGACTAGCGGGAGCCTCGATGAGCAGTTCTTC
V: TRBV12-3/TRBV12-4; D: NA; J: TRBJ1-6; size: many; CDR3: CASRVRSSYNSPLHF; DNA: TGTGCCAGCAGAGTCAGGAGCTCCTATAATTCACCCCTCCACTTT
V: TRBV15; D: TRBD2; J: TRBJ2-5; size: NA; CDR3: CATSRSGTSGRRETQYF; DNA: TGTGCCACCAGCAGATCCGGGACTAGCGGGAGACGGGAGACCCAGTACTTC
V: TRBV19; D: NA; J: TRBJ2-5; size: NA; CDR3: CASSILGGVDETQYF; DNA: TGTGCCAGTAGTATTCTCGGGGGAGTTGATGAGACCCAGTACTTC
V: TRBV10-3; D: TRBD2; J: TRBJ2-2; size: NA; CDR3: CAITGTSGSKTGELFF; DNA: TGTGCCATTACCGGGACTAGCGGGAGTAAGACCGGGGAGCTGTTTTTT
V: TRBV11-2; D: NA; J: TRBJ2-3; size: NA; CDR3: CASSLGLRKQSTDTQYF; DNA: TGTGCCAGCAGCTTAGGTCTGCGGAAGCAAAGCACAGATACGCAGTATTTT
V: TRBV2; D: NA; J: TRBJ2-7; size: NA; CDR3: CASSEAREQYF; DNA: TGTGCCAGCAGTGAAGCCAGGGAGCAGTACTTC
V: TRBV7-7; D: NA; J: TRBJ1-1; size: NA; CDR3: CASSLRANTEAFF; DNA: TGTGCTAGCAGCTTAAGGGCGAACACTGAAGCTTTCTTT
V: TRBV6-7; D: NA; J: TRBJ2-7; size: NA; CDR3: CASGPTSTYEQYF; DNA: TGTGCCAGCGGACCTACCTCCACCTACGAGCAGTACTTC
V: TRBV19; D: NA; J: TRBJ1-5; size: few; CDR3: CASKQLLNQPQHF; DNA: TGTGCCAGTAAGCAGCTGCTCAATCAGCCCCAGCATTTT
V: TRBV9; D: TRBD1; J: TRBJ1-6; size: NA; CDR3: CASSVGQVNSPLHF; DNA: TGTGCCAGCAGCGTCGGACAGGTCAATTCACCCCTCCACTTT
V: TRBV28; D: TRBD2; J: TRBJ2-7; size: NA; CDR3: CASIGLAGGPDYEQYF; DNA: TGTGCCAGCATCGGACTAGCGGGAGGGCCGGACTACGAGCAGTACTTC
V: TRBV7-3; D: NA; J: TRBJ2-5; size: NA; CDR3: CASSSWARETQYF; DNA: TGTGCCAGCAGCTCCTGGGCGCGAGAGACCCAGTACTTC
V: TRBV20-1; D: NA; J: TRBJ1-1; size: once; CDR3: CSARDLGRTHTEAFF; DNA: TGCAGTGCTAGAGATTTAGGCAGGACCCACACTGAAGCTTTCTTT
V: TRBV10-3; D: TRBD1; J: TRBJ1-2; size: NA; CDR3: CAISGTGGDGGYGYTF; DNA: TGTGCCATCTCCGGGACAGGGGGCGATGGCGGCTATGGCTACACCTTC
V: TRBV9; D: TRBD1; J: TRBJ2-5; size: many; CDR3: CASKSAGGETQYF; DNA: TGTGCCAGCAAAAGTGCAGGGGGAGAGACCCAGTACTTC
V: TRBV20-1; D: TRBD2; J: TRBJ2-7; size: once; CDR3: CSARDVTSGYEQYF; DNA: TGCAGTGCTAGAGATGTGACTAGCGGGTACGAGCAGTACTTC
V: TRBV14; D: NA; J: TRBJ1-3; size: many; CDR3: CASSQVGNTIYF; DNA: TGTGCCAGCAGCCAAGTGGGAAACACCATATATTTT
V: TRBV7-3; D: NA; J: TRBJ1-1; size: many; CDR3: CASSLRQNTEAFF; DNA: TGTGCCAGCAGCTTAAGGCAGAACACTGAAGCTTTCTTT
V: TRBV10-1; D: NA; J: TRBJ2-7; size: NA; CDR3: CASSEGPFEQYF; DNA: TGCGCCAGCAGTGAGGGACCTTTCGAGCAGTACTTC
V: TRBV10-3; D: TRBD2; J: TRBJ2-5; size: NA; CDR3: CATLGTSGRETQYF; DNA: TGTGCCACCCTTGGGACTAGCGGGCGGGAGACCCAGTACTTC
V: TRBV15; D: TRBD1; J: TRBJ2-7; size: many; CDR3: CATSRGTGVYEQYF; DNA: TGTGCCACCAGCAGAGGGACAGGTGTCTACGAGCAGTACTTC
V: TRBV28; D: NA; J: TRBJ1-6; size: NA; CDR3: CASSMMTGGLSALHF; DNA: TGTGCCAGCAGTATGATGACAGGCGGCCTATCGGCCCTCCACTTT
V: TRBV29-1; D: NA; J: TRBJ1-5; size: few; CDR3: CSVAGALNQPQHF; DNA: TGCAGCGTTGCCGGAGCGCTCAATCAGCCCCAGCATTTT
V: TRBV7-2; D: TRBD2; J: TRBJ2-3; size: many; CDR3: CASSLDGGTDTQYF; DNA: TGTGCCAGCAGCCTCGACGGGGGGACAGATACGCAGTATTTT
V: TRBV10-3; D: TRBD1; J: TRBJ1-5; size: NA; CDR3: CASSSLGGGNQPQHF; DNA: TGTGCCAGCAGTTCTCTAGGGGGCGGCAATCAGCCCCAGCATTTT
V: TRBV2; D: NA; J: TRBJ1-1; size: many; CDR3: CASSERETTEAFF; DNA: TGTGCCAGCAGCGAGAGGGAGACAACTGAAGCTTTCTTT
V: TRBV24-1; D: NA; J: TRBJ2-3; size: NA; CDR3: CATSEPSSDTQYF; DNA: TGTGCCACCAGCGAACCCTCGTCGGATACGCAGTATTTT
V: TRBV19; D: TRBD1; J: TRBJ1-5; size: NA; CDR3: CASEGTGSQPQHF; DNA: TGTGCCAGTGAGGGGACAGGGAGTCAGCCCCAGCATTTT
V: TRBV2; D: TRBD1; J: TRBJ2-7; size: few; CDR3: CATRTGTSYEQYF; DNA: TGTGCCACCCGGACAGGCACCTCCTACGAGCAGTACTTC
V: TRBV2; D: TRBD1; J: TRBJ1-6; size: NA; CDR3: CASSGQGSSPLHF; DNA: TGTGCCAGCAGTGGACAGGGGAGTTCACCCCTCCACTTT
V: TRBV7-9; D: TRBD1; J: TRBJ1-3; size: NA; CDR3: CASSHRDRGNTIYF; DNA: TGTGCCAGCAGCCACCGGGACAGAGGAAACACCATATATTTT
V: TRBV20-1; D: TRBD2; J: TRBJ2-2; size: many; CDR3: CSATRSGRGTGELFF; DNA: TGCAGTGCCACTCGGAGCGGGAGGGGTACCGGGGAGCTGTTTTTT
V: TRBV29-1; D: NA; J: TRBJ2-1; size: few; CDR3: CSVEVAWNEQFF; DNA: TGCAGCGTTGAGGTAGCATGGAATGAGCAGTTCTTC
V: TRBV7-9; D: NA; J: TRBJ2-5; size: once; CDR3: CACSLEGNREEIQYF; DNA: TGTGCCTGCAGCTTAGAGGGGAACAGAGAAGAGATCCAGTACTTC
V: TRBV20-1; D: NA; J: TRBJ2-7; size: NA; CDR3: CSARDRQFPGLVYEQYF; DNA: TGCAGTGCTAGAGATAGGCAGTTCCCGGGTTTGGTCTACGAGCAGTACTTC
V: TRBV7-9; D: NA; J: TRBJ2-2; size: NA; CDR3: CASSPGDVGELFF; DNA: TGTGCCAGCAGCCCCGGAGACGTCGGGGAGCTGTTTTTT
V: TRBV11-2; D: TRBD1; J: TRBJ2-7; size: NA; CDR3: CASSLEWGQEFHEQYF; DNA: TGTGCCAGCAGCTTAGAGTGGGGACAGGAGTTCCACGAGCAGTACTTC
V: TRBV5-1; D: NA; J: TRBJ1-2; size: many; CDR3: CASSKENYGYTF; DNA: TGCGCCAGCAGTAAGGAGAACTATGGCTACACCTTC
V: TRBV6-1; D: NA; J: TRBJ2-1; size: many; CDR3: CASSPRAYNEQFF; DNA: TGTGCCAGCAGTCCCCGGGCCTACAATGAGCAGTTCTTC
V: TRBV20-1; D: TRBD2; J: TRBJ2-5; size: NA; CDR3: CSASSSGGQETQYF; DNA: TGCAGTGCCTCCAGTAGCGGGGGGCAAGAGACCCAGTACTTC
V: TRBV20-1; D: NA; J: TRBJ1-1; size: NA; CDR3: CSASDGENTEAFF; DNA: TGCAGTGCTTCGGACGGTGAGAACACTGAAGCTTTCTTT
V: TRBV3-1; D: NA; J: TRBJ1-2; size: NA; CDR3: CASSPTASYGYTF; DNA: TGTGCCAGCAGCCCGACAGCTTCCTATGGCTACACCTTC
V: TRBV10-3; D: NA; J: TRBJ2-5; size: many; CDR3: CAISESKTQETQYF; DNA: TGTGCCATCAGTGAGTCAAAGACCCAAGAGACCCAGTACTTC
V: TRBV6-2/TRBV6-3; D: TRBD1; J: TRBJ2-7; size: many; CDR3: CASSPGTGGVYEQYF; DNA: TGTGCCAGCAGCCCCGGGACAGGGGGCGTCTACGAGCAGTACTTC
V: TRBV7-9; D: TRBD2; J: TRBJ2-5; size: NA; CDR3: CASSFIAGETQYF; DNA: TGCGCCAGCAGCTTCATAGCGGGGGAGACCCAGTACTTC
V: TRBV7-9; D: TRBD1; J: TRBJ2-7; size: NA; CDR3: CASSRGTERYEQYF; DNA: TGTGCCAGCAGCAGGGGGACAGAGCGCTACGAGCAGTACTTC
V: TRBV4-2; D: TRBD2; J: TRBJ2-1; size: NA; CDR3: CASSQGLAPSYNEQFF; DNA: TGTGCCAGCAGCCAAGGACTAGCGCCTTCCTACAATGAGCAGTTCTTC
V: TRBV5-4; D: NA; J: TRBJ2-3; size: many; CDR3: CASSFSWGLSTDTQYF; DNA: TGTGCCAGCAGCTTTTCTTGGGGACTTAGCACAGATACGCAGTATTTT
V: TRBV15; D: NA; J: TRBJ1-5; size: many; CDR3: CASGVNLNQPQHF; DNA: TGTGCCTCCGGGGTAAACCTCAATCAGCCCCAGCATTTT
V: TRBV6-1; D: NA; J: TRBJ2-3; size: many; CDR3: CASTPGSPGDTQYF; DNA: TGTGCCAGCACCCCTGGCTCCCCTGGGGATACGCAGTATTTT
V: TRBV10-2; D: NA; J: TRBJ1-5; size: NA; CDR3: CASSESEGIMPQHF; DNA: TGCGCCAGCAGTGAGTCGGAGGGAATCATGCCCCAGCATTTT
V: TRBV7-7; D: NA; J: TRBJ1-5; size: NA; CDR3: CASSPSVGQPQHF; DNA: TGTGCTAGCAGCCCCTCGGTCGGGCAGCCCCAGCATTTT
V: TRBV2; D: TRBD2; J: TRBJ2-7; size: NA; CDR3: CASRPPGGGSYEQYF; DNA: TGTGCCAGCAGACCCCCGGGGGGGGGCTCCTACGAGCAGTACTTC
V: TRBV7-6; D: NA; J: TRBJ2-6; size: many; CDR3: CASSLGHSGSGANVLTF; DNA: TGTGCCAGCAGCTTAGGGCATAGCGGCTCTGGGGCCAACGTCCTGACTTTC
V: TRBV4-2; D: NA; J: TRBJ1-6; size: NA; CDR3: CASSREGRGYNSPLHF; DNA: TGTGCCAGCAGCCGGGAGGGCAGGGGCTATAATTCACCCCTCCACTTT
V: TRBV19; D: NA; J: TRBJ1-4; size: NA; CDR3: CASRPEGRVEKLFF; DNA: TGTGCCAGTAGACCAGAGGGACGGGTTGAAAAACTGTTTTTT
V: TRBV10-3; D: NA; J: TRBJ1-3; size: NA; CDR3: CAISEGTLGGNTIYF; DNA: TGTGCCATCAGTGAGGGAACGTTAGGTGGAAACACCATATATTTT
V: TRBV6-2/TRBV6-3; D: NA; J: TRBJ1-2; size: many; CDR3: CASTRQFGDGYTF; DNA: TGTGCCAGCACGCGACAGTTCGGTGATGGCTACACCTTC